Listed here are 19 T cell receptor beta chains from one sample, sequenced in a study of CD8 T cells in Susac syndrome. With random hexamers, roughly 0.45 to 1 ug RNA was reverse transcribed. TCRdb reanalysed the immunoSEQ multiplex PCR reads using MiXCR and keeps one entry per CDR3 protein. The table records 150,000 or so distinct CDR3 sequences, approximately 94% of them present only once. The specimen was CD4+ T cells from PBMCs. Source of these receptors: a human donor with multiple sclerosis.

CDR3 bases: TGTGCCAGCAGGATGGGTGGCACTGAAGCTTTCTTT. Translation: CASRMGGTEAFF. The rearrangement links TRBV14 to TRBJ1-1; D unclear. V lost 6 bases, J lost 4 bases, and 9 bases lay in between. Looked up from germline, CDR1 is SGHDN and CDR2 is FVKESK. The CDR3 has 12 residues. Using reference TRBV14 and TRBJ1-1 for the parts outside the CDR3, the full variable domain is EAGVTQFPSHSVIEKGQTVTLRCDPISGHDNLYWYRRVMGKEIKFLLHFVKESKQDESGMPNNRFLAERTGGTYSTLKVQPAELEDSGVYFCASRMGGTEAFFGQGTRLTVV.

CDR3 coding DNA: TGCAGTGCTAGGGGACTAGCGGGAGACACGACGTACAATGAGCAGTTCTTC. This translates into CSARGLAGDTTYNEQFF. This chain links TRBV20-1 with TRBJ2-1; 14 bases fit TRBD2. The CDR3 runs to 17 residues. Germline V gives CDR1 DFQATT, CDR2 SNEGSKA (reference sequence). Trimming removed 3 bases from V and 4 bases from J; junction bases left unmatched: 8.

The chain links TRBV10-3 to TRBJ1-1; D possibly corresponds to TRBD1 (6 bases). The CDR3 runs to 13 residues. The germline gives CDR1 ENHRY, CDR2 SYGVKD. V was trimmed by 5 bases and J by 5 bases, leaving 12 bases between them. CDR3 amino acids: CAISPDQGTEAFF. Written as DNA, the CDR3 is TGTGCCATCAGTCCAGACCAGGGGACTGAAGCTTTCTTT.

The chain combines TRBV12-3 or TRBV12-4 with TRBJ1-5, with TRBD1 as a possible D gene (5 bases). The CDR3 spans 14 residues. V was cut by 5 bases and J by 2 bases, with 10 bases left in between. CDR3 residues: CASSQGYGNQPQHF. CDR3 bases: TGTGCCAGCAGTCAGGGTTACGGCAATCAGCCCCAGCATTTT.

This CDR3 reads CASSLTGQGVYEQYF. As DNA, the CDR3 is TGTGCCAGCTCACTAACGGGACAGGGAGTCTACGAGCAGTACTTC. The rearrangement links TRBV18 to TRBJ2-7, with 9 nucleotides matching TRBD1. CDR1 and CDR2 (germline): KGHSH, LQKENI. This CDR3 region has 15 residues. Trimming at V came to 4 bases and at J to 3 bases, leaving 7 bases not matched to a gene. The full variable domain, its missing parts supplied by reference TRBV18 and TRBJ2-7, is NAGVMQNPRHLVRRRGQEARLRCSPMKGHSHVYWYRQLPEEGLKFMVYLQKENIIDESGMPKERFSAEFPKEGPSILRIQQVVRGDSAAYFCASSLTGQGVYEQYFGPGTRLTVT.

The V gene is TRBV30, the J gene TRBJ1-3; the D gene is possibly TRBD1 (5 bases). Germline assignment: CDR1 GTSNPN and CDR2 SVGIG (reference sequence). The V end lost 6 bases, the J end lost 0 bases, and 12 bases lay between the germline ends. This CDR3 contains 14 residues. DNA for the CDR3: TGTGCCTGCCCCGACAGCTTCTCTGGAAACACCATATATTTT. Its translation: CACPDSFSGNTIYF.

The chain employs TRBV20-1 and TRBJ2-7, with D perhaps TRBD1 (5 bases). The germline V gene has CDR1 DFQATT and CDR2 SNEGSKA (reference sequence). The CDR3 length is 12 residues. V dropped 3 bases and J dropped 6 bases, with 12 bases sitting between them. CDR3 nucleotides: TGCAGTGCTAGTCGTCAGGGCGGCGAGCAGTACTTC. It yields the protein CSASRQGGEQYF.

The V gene is TRBV6-6, the J gene TRBJ2-7; no clear D. CDR3 length equals 12 residues. V dropped 2 bases and J dropped 6 bases, with 8 bases sitting between them. Germline V gives CDR1 MNHNY, CDR2 SVGAGI (reference sequence). CDR3 coding DNA: TGTGCCAGCAGTTACCCTCAGGCCGAGCAGTACTTC. This gives the protein CASSYPQAEQYF.

The chain has TRBV6-2 or TRBV6-3 and TRBJ2-1; 9 bases match TRBD2. The CDR3 runs 17 residues. After removal of 0 bases from V and 7 bases from J, the junction contained 10 bases not matched to a gene. Per the germline V gene, CDR1 is MNHEY and CDR2 is SVGEGT. DNA for the CDR3: TGTGCCAGCAGTTACTCGGGCTGGACTAGCGAAAATAATGAGCAGTTCTTC. As protein: CASSYSGWTSENNEQFF.

A single count supports this clonotype. V gene TRBV27 combines with J gene TRBJ2-3; 8 nucleotides agree with TRBD1. V lost 5 bases and J lost 3; bases outside the gene matches: 13. This CDR3 comprises 17 residues. Germline CDR1 MNHEY, CDR2 SMNVEV (reference sequence). The CDR3 nucleotides are TGTGCCAGCAGTCCTCGTTCGAGACAGGGGCTGACAGATACGCAGTATTTT. This translates into CASSPRSRQGLTDTQYF.

The V gene is TRBV25-1, the J gene TRBJ1-2, with 7 nucleotides matching TRBD1. CDR1 and CDR2 from the germline V gene are MGHDK and SYGVNS. V lost 3 bases, J lost 7 bases, and 8 bases stayed unmatched. This CDR3 region has 14 residues. CDR3 sequence reads: CASSDPDRVPGYTF. The CDR3 DNA is TGTGCCAGCAGTGACCCCGACAGGGTTCCTGGCTACACCTTC.

The chain carries TRBV12-3 or TRBV12-4 and TRBJ2-2, with 9 bases fitting TRBD1. V gave up 5 bases and J gave up 4 bases; unmatched junction bases: 17. This CDR3 comprises 19 residues. The DNA for the CDR3 is TGTGCCAGCAGTCCCAGGACAGGGAAGACAGGGGGGGTCACCGGGGAGCTGTTTTTT. Its translation: CASSPRTGKTGGVTGELFF.

This clonotype was seen once. The rearrangement links TRBV27 to TRBJ1-2, with D possibly matching TRBD1 (5 bases). Germline assignment: CDR1 MNHEY and CDR2 SMNVEV (reference sequence). Trimming took off 6 bases at V and 8 bases at J, with 28 bases between the two ends. This CDR3 spans 17 amino acids. CDR3 in amino acids: CASRSVGVGSVAGGYTF. Written as DNA, the CDR3 is TGTGCCAGCAGATCGGTGGGGGTTGGAAGTGTGGCGGGAGGCTACACCTTC.

The chain couples TRBV4-3 to TRBJ1-2, with D unclear. The CDR3 loop spans 15 amino acids. Trimming stripped 3 bases from V and 6 bases from J, with 17 bases between. Germline loops: CDR1 LGHNA, CDR2 YSLEER. In DNA form, the CDR3 reads TGCGCCAGCAGCCAGGGAGGGAGTTATGGGCATGGCTACACCTTC. It specifies CASSQGGSYGHGYTF.

The chain combines TRBV27 with TRBJ2-4, with a possible D match to TRBD2 (5 bases). This CDR3 comprises 16 residues. Germline V gene data show CDR1 as MNHEY and CDR2 as SMNVEV (reference sequence). The V end lost 5 bases, the J end lost 8 bases, and 22 bases lay between the germline ends. CDR3 DNA: TGTGCCAGCAGTAGGTTCGGGATTGAGGATAAGGACATTCAGTACTTC. Protein: CASSRFGIEDKDIQYF.

The CDR3: CAWSSKGLAGIKTQYF. In nucleotides, the CDR3 is TGTGCCTGGAGTAGTAAGGGACTAGCGGGGATTAAGACCCAGTACTTC. The rearrangement uses TRBV30 and TRBJ2-5, with 13 bases aligning to TRBD2. In germline, CDR1 is GTSNPN, CDR2 SVGIG (reference sequence). Losses at the gene ends were 2 bases for V and 6 bases for J; bases not matched to a gene: 9. This CDR3 spans 16 amino acids. The variable domain in full, completed from reference TRBV30 and TRBJ2-5, reads SQTIHQWPATLVQPVGSPLSLECTVEGTSNPNLYWYRQAAGRGLQLLFYSVGIGQISSEVPQNLSASRPQDRQFILSSKKLLLSDSGFYLCAWSSKGLAGIKTQYFGPGTRLLVL.

The chain employs TRBV30 and TRBJ1-4, with unresolved D. The V gene lost 0 bases and the J gene lost 8 bases, with 13 bases spanning the gap. The CDR3 covers 14 residues. CDR1 and CDR2 (germline): GTSNPN, SVGIG (reference sequence). The CDR3 is CAWSVKKTGEKLFF. CDR3 nucleotide sequence: TGTGCCTGGAGTGTAAAAAAGACCGGGGAAAAACTGTTTTTT.

The V and J genes are TRBV4-1 and TRBJ2-5; a possible D gene is TRBD2 (6 bases). In germline, CDR1 is MGHRA, CDR2 YSYEKL. This CDR3 region has 14 residues. Trimming shortened V by 5 bases and J by 5 bases, and 15 bases separated the two germline ends. The CDR3 sequence is CASSNNPLAETQYF. The CDR3 DNA sequence: TGCGCCAGCAGCAATAACCCCCTAGCGGAGACCCAGTACTTC.

The V and J genes are TRBV7-9 and TRBJ1-2; weak D call: TRBD1 (6 bases). The CDR3 totals 15 residues. The germline V gene has CDR1 SEHNR and CDR2 FQNEAQ (reference sequence). The V end was cut by 5 bases, the J end by 7 bases, with 20 bases between. The CDR3 here is CASSLPAGVSFGYTF. CDR3 nucleotides: TGTGCCAGCAGCCTCCCCGCAGGGGTTTCTTTTGGCTACACCTTC.